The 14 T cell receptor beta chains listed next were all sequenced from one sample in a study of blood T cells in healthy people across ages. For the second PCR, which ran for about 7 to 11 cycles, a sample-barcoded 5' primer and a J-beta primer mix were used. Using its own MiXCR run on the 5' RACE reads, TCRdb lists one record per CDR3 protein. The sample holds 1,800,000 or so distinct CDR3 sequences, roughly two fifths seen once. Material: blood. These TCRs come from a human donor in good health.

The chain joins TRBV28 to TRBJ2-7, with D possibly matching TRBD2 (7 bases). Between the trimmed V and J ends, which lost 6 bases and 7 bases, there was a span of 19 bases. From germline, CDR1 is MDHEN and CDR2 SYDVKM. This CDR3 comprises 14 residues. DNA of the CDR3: TGTGCCAGCAGACCGCCGGGGGGCGCCTTGGAGCAGTACTTC. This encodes CASRPPGGALEQYF.

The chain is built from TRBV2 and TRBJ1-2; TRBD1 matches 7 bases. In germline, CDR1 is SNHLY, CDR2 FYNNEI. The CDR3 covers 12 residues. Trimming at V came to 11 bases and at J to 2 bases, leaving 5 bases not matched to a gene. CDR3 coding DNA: TGTGCCGGCCGGGACAGAAACTATGGCTACACCTTC. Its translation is CAGRDRNYGYTF.

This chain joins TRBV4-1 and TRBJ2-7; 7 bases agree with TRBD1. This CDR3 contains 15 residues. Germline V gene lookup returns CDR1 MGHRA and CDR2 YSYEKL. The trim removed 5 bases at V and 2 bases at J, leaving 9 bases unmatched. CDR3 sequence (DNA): TGCGCCAGCAGCATCCAGACAGGGAAGGCCTACGAGCAGTACTTC. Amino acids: CASSIQTGKAYEQYF.

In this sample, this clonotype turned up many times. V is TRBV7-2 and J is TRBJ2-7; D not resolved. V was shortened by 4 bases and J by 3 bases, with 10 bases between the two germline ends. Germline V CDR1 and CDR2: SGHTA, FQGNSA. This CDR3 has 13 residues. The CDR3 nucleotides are TGTGCCAGCAGCTCCTCTACGAACTACGAGCAGTACTTC. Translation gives CASSSSTNYEQYF.

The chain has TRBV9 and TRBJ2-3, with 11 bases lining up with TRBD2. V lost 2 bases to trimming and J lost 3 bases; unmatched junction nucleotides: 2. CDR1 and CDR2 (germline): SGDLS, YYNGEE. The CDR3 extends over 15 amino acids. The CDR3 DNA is TGTGCCAGCAGCGTTAGACTAGCGGGGACAGATACGCAGTATTTT. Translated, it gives CASSVRLAGTDTQYF.

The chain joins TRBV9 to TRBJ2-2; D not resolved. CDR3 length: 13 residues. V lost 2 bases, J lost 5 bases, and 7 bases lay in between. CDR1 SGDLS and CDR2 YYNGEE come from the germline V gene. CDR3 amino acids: CASSVYGTGELFF. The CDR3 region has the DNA TGTGCCAGCAGCGTTTACGGGACCGGGGAGCTGTTTTTT.

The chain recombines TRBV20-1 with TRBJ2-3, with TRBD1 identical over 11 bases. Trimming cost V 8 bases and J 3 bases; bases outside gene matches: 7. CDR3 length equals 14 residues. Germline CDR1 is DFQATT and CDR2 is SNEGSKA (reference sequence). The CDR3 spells CSTRGTGGTDTQYF. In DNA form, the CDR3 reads TGCAGTACGAGGGGGACAGGGGGGACAGATACGCAGTATTTT.

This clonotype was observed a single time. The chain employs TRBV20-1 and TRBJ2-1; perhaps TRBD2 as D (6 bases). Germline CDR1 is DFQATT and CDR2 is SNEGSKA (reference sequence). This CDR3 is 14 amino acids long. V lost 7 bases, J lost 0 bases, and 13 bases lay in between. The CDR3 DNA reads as TGCAGTGGCGTGGACGGGAGCTCCTACAATGAGCAGTTCTTC. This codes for CSGVDGSSYNEQFF.

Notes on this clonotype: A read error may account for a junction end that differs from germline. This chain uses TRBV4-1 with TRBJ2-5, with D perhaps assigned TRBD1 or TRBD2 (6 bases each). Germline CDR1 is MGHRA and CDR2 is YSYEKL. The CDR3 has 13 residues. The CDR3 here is CASSQRQEGTHYF. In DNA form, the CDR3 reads TGCGCCAGCAGCCAGCGACAGGAGGGGACCCACTACTTC.

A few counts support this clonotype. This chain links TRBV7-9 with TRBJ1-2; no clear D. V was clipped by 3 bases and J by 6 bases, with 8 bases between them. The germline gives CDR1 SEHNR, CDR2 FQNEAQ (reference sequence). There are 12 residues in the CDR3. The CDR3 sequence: CASSFTTDGYTF. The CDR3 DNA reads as TGTGCCAGCAGCTTTACCACGGATGGCTACACCTTC.

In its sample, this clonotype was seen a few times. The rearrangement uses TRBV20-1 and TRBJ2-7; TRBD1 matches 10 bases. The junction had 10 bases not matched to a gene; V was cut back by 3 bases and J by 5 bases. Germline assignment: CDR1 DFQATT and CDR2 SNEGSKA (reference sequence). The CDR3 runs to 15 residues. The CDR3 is CSARSFRDRGHEQYF. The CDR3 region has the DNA TGCAGTGCTAGGAGTTTCCGGGACAGGGGACACGAGCAGTACTTC.

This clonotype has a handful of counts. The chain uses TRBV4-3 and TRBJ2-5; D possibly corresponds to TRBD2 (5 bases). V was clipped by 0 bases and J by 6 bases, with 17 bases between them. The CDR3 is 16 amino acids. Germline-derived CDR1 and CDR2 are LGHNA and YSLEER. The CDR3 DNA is TGCGCCAGCAGCCAAGATGTAGGACTGAGAAAAAAGACCCAGTACTTC. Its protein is CASSQDVGLRKKTQYF.

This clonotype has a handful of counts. The CDR3 DNA reads TGTGCCAGCAGCCTCAACCTCAGGGGGGCTAATGAAAAACTGTTTTTT. Protein: CASSLNLRGANEKLFF. The chain uses TRBV7-9 and TRBJ1-4; 7 bases align to TRBD1. Germline-derived CDR1 and CDR2 are SEHNR and FQNEAQ (reference sequence). Trimming cost V 5 bases and J 3 bases; bases outside gene matches: 9. The CDR3 has 16 residues.

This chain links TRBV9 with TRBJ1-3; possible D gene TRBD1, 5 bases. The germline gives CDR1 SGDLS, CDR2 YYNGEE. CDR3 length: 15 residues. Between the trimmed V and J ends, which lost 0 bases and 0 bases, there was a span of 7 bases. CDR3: CASSVEGASGNTIYF. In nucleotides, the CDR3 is TGTGCCAGCAGCGTAGAAGGGGCCTCTGGAAACACCATATATTTT. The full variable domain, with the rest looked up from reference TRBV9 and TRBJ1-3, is DSGVTQTPKHLITATGQRVTLRCSPRSGDLSVYWYQQSLDQGLQFLIQYYNGEERAKGNILERFSAQQFPDLHSELNLSSLELGDSALYFCASSVEGASGNTIYFGEGSWLTVV.